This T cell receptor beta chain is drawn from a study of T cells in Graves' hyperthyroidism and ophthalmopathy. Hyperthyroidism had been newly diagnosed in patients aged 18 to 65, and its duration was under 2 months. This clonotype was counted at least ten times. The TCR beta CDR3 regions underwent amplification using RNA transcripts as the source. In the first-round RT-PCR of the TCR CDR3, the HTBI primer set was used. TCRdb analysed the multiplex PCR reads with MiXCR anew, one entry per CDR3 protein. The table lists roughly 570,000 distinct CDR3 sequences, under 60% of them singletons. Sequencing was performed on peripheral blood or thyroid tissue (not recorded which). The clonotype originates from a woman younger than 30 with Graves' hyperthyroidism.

CDR3 region: CASSTPGYDTEAFF. DNA of the CDR3: TGCGCCAGCAGCACCCCCGGATATGACACTGAAGCTTTCTTT. V is TRBV4-1 and J is TRBJ1-1; D gene uncertain. V was trimmed by 5 bases and J by 3 bases, leaving 13 bases between them. The CDR3 consists of 14 residues. Germline V gene lookup returns CDR1 MGHRA and CDR2 YSYEKL.